This record concerns one TCR beta chain sequence. This clone was observed a single time. Its target antigen remains unknown. No base quality values were provided; no much bigger clone lies one nucleotide off. From the germline V gene, CDR1 is MGHDK and CDR2 is SYGVNS. V is shortened by 5 bases, J by 0 bases, and the region joining them spans 5 bases. Taken from cysteine to phenylalanine, the CDR3 has 13 residues. Only the CDR3 DNA is retained, 39 bases long and in frame from the first base. Sample time point, as interpreted from the label and publication: baseline before first vaccination. Vaccinee samples came from UK trials COV001 and COV002, including a single-blind randomized controlled phase 2/3 trial of AZD1222 (ChAdOx1 nCoV-19) in healthy adults. For TCRbeta chain sequencing, PBMC samples from trial participants were taken at day 0 and at day 28 after the second dose. These data originate in a study of T cell responses to AZD1222 COVID-19 vaccine (TCRdb year 2021). Some background on the complete study: AZD1222 recipients with second doses at about 4 weeks or about 12 weeks were pooled, because spike-specific TCR depth and breadth did not differ between schedules. TCR sequencing was performed for 233 trial participants, of whom some 200 were given two doses of AZD1222 and 26 were given two doses of MenACWY control vaccine. Trial participants were enrolled into age subgroups of 18-55, 56-69 and 70-plus years, which contained about 160, 30 and 59 TCR-sequenced participants, respectively. The study at large found these results: Most participants were white British and females outnumbered males, and the authors suggested that clonal diversity may have been underestimated. No day 14 peak-response samples were available, so repertoires were characterized only after the peak T cell response. In the small 56-69-year group, the increase in depth fell short of significance, most likely because of low power. Vaccine-associated CD4 TCRs spanned the whole spike protein, with dominant responses in regions 160-218 and 743-854. Spike-specific TCR breadth and depth rose significantly after two AZD1222 doses compared with day 0 and with MenACWY recipients. Only a handful of AZD1222 recipients were SARS-CoV-2 seropositive at baseline, limiting conclusions about previously exposed vaccinees. Nearly half of unique spike-specific TCRs reportedly recognized epitopes outside regions mutated in the B.1.351 and B.1.1.7 variants.

The CDR3 regions of human TCRbeta chains were analyzed by immunosequencing. The authors processed their data as follows. TCRs in the repertoires were compared against a reference library of SARS-CoV-2-specific TCRs that had been generated with the MIRA antigen-specificity platform. Breadth meant the fraction of unique TCRs that were SARS-CoV-2-associated, whereas depth meant the fraction of total T cells that were SARS-CoV-2-associated. Using the MIRA data, each spike-specific TCR was assigned both to the spike region to which the TCR was reactive and to a CD4 or CD8 class. Log10-transformed breadth and depth values were compared by one-way ANOVA with Sidak's multiple comparisons tests. Not all clones reach the TCRdb copy of this immuneACCESS table, which keeps in-frame sequences only. Checked studies attribute under half of the gap to unresolved V genes and leave the rest unexplained. That table gives V, J and clone size, and the DNA gave D and trimming. The sample table lists tens of thousands of clones, approximately 90% of them with a count of one. 20% to 25% of the sample is taken by the ten largest.

The chain links TRBV25-1 with TRBJ1-3; the D gene is not confidently resolved. The material was peripheral blood, obtained on day 0 of AZD1222 vaccination. The sequence came from an adult in good health. The sequenced DNA is TGTGCCAGCAGTAGTTACTCTGGAAACACCATATATTTT. Its coded protein is CASSSYSGNTIYF.